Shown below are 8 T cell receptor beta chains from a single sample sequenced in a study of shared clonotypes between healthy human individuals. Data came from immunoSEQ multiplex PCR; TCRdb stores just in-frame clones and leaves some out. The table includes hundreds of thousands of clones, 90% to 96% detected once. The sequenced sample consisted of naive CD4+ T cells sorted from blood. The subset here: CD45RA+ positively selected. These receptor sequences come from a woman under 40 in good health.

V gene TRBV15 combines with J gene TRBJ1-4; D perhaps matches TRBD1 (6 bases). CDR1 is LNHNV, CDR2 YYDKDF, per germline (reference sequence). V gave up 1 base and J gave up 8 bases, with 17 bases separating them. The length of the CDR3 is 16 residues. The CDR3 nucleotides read TGTGCCACCAGCAGAGGGAACAGGGCCCCGGGAGAAAAACTGTTTTTT. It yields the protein CATSRGNRAPGEKLFF.

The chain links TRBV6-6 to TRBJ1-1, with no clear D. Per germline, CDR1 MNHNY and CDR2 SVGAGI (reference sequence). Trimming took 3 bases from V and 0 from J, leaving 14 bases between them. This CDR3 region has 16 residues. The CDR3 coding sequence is TGTGCCAGCAGTTATGGACGGAACAATATGAACACTGAAGCTTTCTTT. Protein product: CASSYGRNNMNTEAFF.

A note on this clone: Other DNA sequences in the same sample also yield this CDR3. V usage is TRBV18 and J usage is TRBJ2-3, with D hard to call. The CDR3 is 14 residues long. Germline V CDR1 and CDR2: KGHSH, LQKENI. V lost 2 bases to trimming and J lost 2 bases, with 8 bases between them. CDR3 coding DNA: TGTGCCAGCTCACCAGACCGCGCCACAGATACGCAGTATTTT. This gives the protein CASSPDRATDTQYF.

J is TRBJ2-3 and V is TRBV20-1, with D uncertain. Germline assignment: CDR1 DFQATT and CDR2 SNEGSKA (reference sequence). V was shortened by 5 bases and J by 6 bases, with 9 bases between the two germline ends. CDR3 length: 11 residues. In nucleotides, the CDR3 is TGCAGTGCTGGCCGGTTGGATACGCAGTATTTT. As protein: CSAGRLDTQYF.

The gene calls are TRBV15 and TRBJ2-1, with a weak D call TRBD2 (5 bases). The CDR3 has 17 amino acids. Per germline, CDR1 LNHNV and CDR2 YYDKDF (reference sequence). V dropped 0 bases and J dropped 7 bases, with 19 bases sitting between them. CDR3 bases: TGTGCCACCAGCAGAGATCCAATGGCTAGCCGGAGTAATGAGCAGTTCTTC. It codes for CATSRDPMASRSNEQFF.

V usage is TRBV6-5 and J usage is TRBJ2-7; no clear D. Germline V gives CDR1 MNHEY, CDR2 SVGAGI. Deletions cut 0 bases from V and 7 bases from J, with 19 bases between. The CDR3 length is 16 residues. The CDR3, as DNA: TGTGCCAGCAGTTACTCGGGTCGACGCACCGGTGTAGAGCAGTACTTC. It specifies CASSYSGRRTGVEQYF.

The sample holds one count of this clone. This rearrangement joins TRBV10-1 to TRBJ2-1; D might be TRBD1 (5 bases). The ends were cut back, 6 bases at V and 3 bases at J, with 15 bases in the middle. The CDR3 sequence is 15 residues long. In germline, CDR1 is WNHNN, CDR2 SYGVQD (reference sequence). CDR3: CASSTTGAVYNEQFF. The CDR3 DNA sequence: TGCGCCAGCAGCACAACAGGAGCAGTCTACAATGAGCAGTTCTTC.

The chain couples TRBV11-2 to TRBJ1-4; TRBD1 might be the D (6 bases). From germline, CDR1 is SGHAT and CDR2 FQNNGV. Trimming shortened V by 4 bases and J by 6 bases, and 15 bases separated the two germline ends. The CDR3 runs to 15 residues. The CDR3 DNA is TGTGCCAGCAGCTCACTTAAGACAGGATATGAAAAACTGTTTTTT. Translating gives CASSSLKTGYEKLFF. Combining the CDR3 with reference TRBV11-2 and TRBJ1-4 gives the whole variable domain EAGVAQSPRYKIIEKRQSVAFWCNPISGHATLYWYQQILGQGPKLLIQFQNNGVVDDSQLPKDRFSAERLKGVDSTLKIQPAKLEDSAVYLCASSSLKTGYEKLFFGSGTQLSVL.